This T cell receptor beta chain was sequenced in a study of cytomegalovirus exposure and HLA in healthy donors (dated by TCRdb to 2016 to 2017). Background on the whole study: In an earlier analysis of 550 to 750 of the donors, 276 Gb of sequence data and 120 million or so unique TCR beta sequences from 150 million to 200 million T cells were reported. Among the roughly 400 genotyped donors, under 90% belonged to the genetic ancestry cluster associated with self-reported Caucasian donors. HLA typing included class I and class II loci at four-digit resolution. The study combined high-throughput TCR immunosequencing, statistical association of individual TCRs with disease status, and machine learning to predict cytomegalovirus infection status. The number of donors typed differed by locus, with about 629-640 for A, B, C, DRB1 and DQB1, roughly 550 for DQA1, about 610 for DPA1, and over 400 for DPB1. The study was designed to test whether signatures of past pathogen exposure could be identified by cataloging public T cell receptors. A later genetic analysis took genome-wide SNP genotypes for about three fifths of the roughly 670 donors and used that subset as a discovery cohort. Four to six DR-DQ haplotypes were handled as single units for association and clustering, since linkage in the cohort was strong. Among almost 400 genotyped donors of the cohort, an average of 235,054 unique TCR beta nucleotide sequences were sequenced per donor, 15% to 20% of them non-productive. Using immunosequencing, the study profiled T cell repertoires from about 650 subjects and related those repertoires to cytomegalovirus serostatus. In a later analysis, previously published TCR beta repertoires from 500 to 750 donors were re-analyzed and high-resolution HLA genotyping was added so that TCR occurrence patterns could be studied. Besides the first cohort of roughly 700 subjects, a separate validation cohort made up of over 95 different subjects was used. About 300 gigabases of sequencing data and around 87 million unique TCR sequences were included in an early release covering 550 to 800 HLA-typed donors. The later analysis used no new phenotypic data to find candidate immune exposures, relying instead on TCR beta sequences and their occurrence across donors. Donor age, sex, ethnicity and CMV serostatus were collected together with the repertoire data. All discovery cohort repertoires had been generated on a single sequencing platform. An earlier analysis of 587 of the donors applied high-throughput TCR beta sequencing to assess whether each TCR beta V gene segment acted as functional or pseudogenic. General conclusions and limits of the study: The earlier analysis of 587 of the donors excluded some 15 rarely observed V segments, including chromosome 9 orphons, because counts were too low. Linkage disequilibrium might explain the correlated functional status among segregating V segments, but an unknown experimental factor could not be ruled out. A later analysis found that TCR association rates varied across HLA loci, with DRB1 alleles showing the most associated TCRs and HLA-C alleles the fewest. A few of the identified cytomegalovirus-associated TCR beta chains were confirmed in vitro to be specific for cytomegalovirus antigens. Some IMGT-functional V segments, including TRBV6-2 and TRBV6-3, could not be told apart with the 87-base-pair reads, so those segments were excluded. Assigning TCR associations to individual alleles was difficult when HLA alleles, especially DR and DQ, strongly co-occurred. Because HLA typing was unavailable for some donors at each locus, only the typed subset was used in association tests. A later analysis found that HLA-associated TCR beta chains were more clonally expanded and had lower generation probabilities than equally common non-associated chains. A further reported finding was that TCR beta sequences accurately predicted the HLA-A and HLA-B alleles for most subjects in the first cohort. An association between a missense DCLRE1C variant and V-gene and J-gene trimming of TCR beta chains was found in a later genetic analysis and replicated in an independent cohort. Presence/absence analyses assumed roughly uniform sequencing depth across donors, an assumption that may not hold. Several of the top co-occurrence clusters appeared to be linked to parvovirus B19, influenza, CMV and Epstein-Barr virus, according to a later analysis. CMV serostatus was the only immune exposure information available for the cohort. This cohort had only TCR beta chains sequenced, and the lack of alpha or paired-chain data limited which features could be detected. A cluster of highly shared sequence variants was judged likely to represent a technical artifact of the sequencing pipeline. While some public TCRs were present in many individuals, most TCR sequences turned up only very rarely across donors. According to a later genetic analysis, donors in an Asian-associated ancestry cluster had fewer N-insertions in productive TCRs than the approximately 670-donor mean. The authors suggested that the approach could potentially be extended to other disease states and immunological phenotypes. In the study, about 150 TCR beta chains were listed as associated with cytomegalovirus. In an earlier analysis of 587 of the donors, most TCR beta V segments appeared in productive rearrangements about 90% or about 30% of the time, broadly matching IMGT annotations. A later analysis found that most CMV-associated TCR beta chains appeared HLA-restricted, with HLA associations seemingly driven largely by CMV exposure. The classifier was reported to diagnose cytomegalovirus status with high specificity and sensitivity in both the original cohort and the validation cohort. In a later analysis, 15,000 to 20,000 TCR beta sequences were associated with specific HLA alleles at a false discovery rate of 0.05.

CDR1 SGHDT and CDR2 YYEEEE were looked up in the germline V gene. From the cysteine through the phenylalanine, the CDR3 covers 16 amino acids. The read is trimmed to its CDR3 DNA, 48 bases read in frame from base 1. V was cut back by 3 bases and J by 6 bases, leaving a gap of 22 bases between them. The cohort was made up of 666 healthy bone marrow donors. At the time of sampling, all cohort members were nominally healthy, though unrecorded immune exposures were likely present. The donor was CMV seronegative and belonged to the group of several hundred seronegative cohort members. A peripheral blood sample was provided by each donor, and peripheral blood mononuclear cells were used for TCR beta sequencing. The Qiagen DNeasy Blood Extraction Kit was used to extract genomic DNA from the blood cell samples. The library was made by the immunoSEQ multiplex PCR assay. For the multiplex PCR, a mixture combining 60 forward primers for TCR Vbeta segments and 13 reverse primers for TCR Jbeta segments was used. Amplification of the CDR3 region of rearranged TCR beta genes was performed with a multiplex PCR assay on genomic DNA. The amplified TCR beta libraries were sequenced on the Illumina HiSeq System as 87-base-pair reads. Under the source paper's analysis protocol: Across the 670 or so repertoires, a later analysis counted roughly 84 million unique TCR beta chains, around 11 million of which were shared by at least two donors. To remove PCR and sequencing errors, raw reads were error-corrected and collapsed into unique sequences using a nearest-neighbor algorithm that merged closely related sequences. Alignment of CDR3 sequences to IMGT reference sequences was used to assign V, D and J gene segments. For a sequence to be retained, a match of at least six nucleotides to both a V gene segment and a J gene segment was required. Rearrangements were classified as productive when the CDR3 lacked stop codons and remained in frame with V and J, and all other rearrangements were classified as non-productive. Following IMGT convention, CDR3 was defined as the stretch from the second conserved V-encoded cysteine up to the conserved J-encoded phenylalanine. The earlier analysis of a few hundred of the donors excluded any sequence lacking an unambiguous match to a single V gene segment. An earlier analysis of around 600 of the donors classified V segments as functional when productive rearrangements were above 56.7% and as segregating when the standard deviation between donors was above 5%. To diagnose cytomegalovirus status from the catalog of TCR beta chain sequences, a statistical classification framework was built. A later analysis assigned V and J genes by comparing TCR nucleotide sequences with IMGT/GENE-DB human TR gene sequences. In a later analysis, CDR3 sequences and most-parsimonious VDJ recombination scenarios were assigned using the TCRdist pipeline. In a later analysis, every TCR beta chain was defined by the combination of its CDR3 amino acid sequence and its V-gene family, and reads without a unique V-gene family were dropped. In a later analysis, fewer than 600 highly shared, low-generation-probability nucleotide sequences were removed to address suspected cross-contamination and a sequencing artifact. In a later analysis, a clonal expansion index for each public chain was calculated from normalized within-repertoire ranks of inferred template counts. In a later analysis, generation probabilities were computed with a VDJ recombination model fitted to out-of-frame rearrangements, and the resulting probabilities were checked against IGoR. Hypergeometric tests were used in a later analysis to score TCR-TCR, TCR-HLA and TCR-CMV co-occurrence, with a repertoire-size bias correction applied to the TCR pairs. To estimate false discovery rates, a later analysis permuted the HLA or CMV assignments 20 times. In a later analysis, co-occurring TCRs were grouped with DBSCAN, and TCRdist sequence similarity was added when clustering was performed within HLA-allele-positive subsets. Repertoires with fewer than 30,000 or more than 120,000 public chains, plus five repertoires with anomalous nucleotide sharing, were excluded from co-occurrence clustering. TCRdb mirrors the immuneACCESS table, restricted to in-frame sequences. Some clones are absent from its copies; in checked studies, under half trace to an unresolved V gene, and the reason for the others is unknown. D and trimming were read from the DNA, whereas the V and J calls and clone size are those reported in that table. This sample holds under 110,000 clones; more than 65% were observed only once. About 0.8% of the sample belongs to the ten largest clones.

With regard to this clone: Its target antigen remains unknown. Qualities for individual bases were not recorded, and no much larger clone is one base off.

The receptor comes from a boy aged 5-17 years in good health and CMV-seronegative. Input material: PBMCs. The chain was built from TRBV5-6 and TRBJ2-7; the D gene lacks a confident call. Here the CDR3 is given as CASSSSMEFPGPEQYF. The sequenced DNA: TGTGCCAGCAGCTCATCGATGGAGTTCCCGGGTCCCGAGCAGTACTTC.